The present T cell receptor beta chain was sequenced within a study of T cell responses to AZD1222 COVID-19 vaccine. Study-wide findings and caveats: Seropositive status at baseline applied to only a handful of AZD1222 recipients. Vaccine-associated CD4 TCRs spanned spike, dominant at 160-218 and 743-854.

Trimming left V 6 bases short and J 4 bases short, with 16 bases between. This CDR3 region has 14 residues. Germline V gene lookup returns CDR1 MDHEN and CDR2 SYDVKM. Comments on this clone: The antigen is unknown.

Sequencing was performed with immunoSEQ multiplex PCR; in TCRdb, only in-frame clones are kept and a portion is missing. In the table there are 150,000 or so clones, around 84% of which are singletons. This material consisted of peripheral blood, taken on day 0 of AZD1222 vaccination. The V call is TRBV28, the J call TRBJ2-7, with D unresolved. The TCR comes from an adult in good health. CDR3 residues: CASSQRRARYEQYF. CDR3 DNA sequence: TGTGCCAGCAGCCAAAGACGGGCGCGTTACGAGCAGTACTTC.